What follows are 7 T cell receptor beta chains derived from one specimen sequenced in a study of human T cells and chemical hapten exposure. TCRdb analysed the RACE reads with MiXCR anew, one entry per CDR3 protein. The profile shows 350,000 to 450,000 distinct CDR3 sequences, 5% to 6.5% of them singletons. As to time point: pre-sensitization, week 0. Treatment given: therapeutic diphenylcyclopropenone sensitization with weekly scalp DPC. Sequenced here: whole blood, sampled in connection with sensitization to the hapten diphenylcyclopropenone (DPC). The receptors derive from a woman aged 45-59 years with alopecia areata. Some clones in this sample may be carry-over from other donors' samples.

This clonotype was counted a few times. This CDR3 reads CASSRTGEESPLHF. In DNA form, the CDR3 reads TGCGCCAGCAGCAGGACAGGGGAGGAATCACCCCTCCACTTT. The chain uses TRBV5-1 and TRBJ1-6, with 9 bases lining up with TRBD1. This CDR3 spans 14 amino acids. The germline gives CDR1 SGHRS, CDR2 YFSETQ. V was pared by 4 bases and J by 10 bases, with 6 bases of the junction left unmatched.

The chain carries TRBV27 and TRBJ1-6, with D possibly TRBD1 on 5 matching bases. The germline V gene has CDR1 MNHEY and CDR2 SMNVEV (reference sequence). This CDR3 is 15 amino acids long. Trimming removed 2 bases from V and 10 bases from J, with 15 bases in between. The CDR3 loop reads CASSLESGRESPLHF. The CDR3 nucleotides read TGTGCCAGCAGTTTAGAGTCAGGGAGGGAGTCACCCCTCCACTTT.

This rearrangement joins TRBV25-1 to TRBJ2-3, with TRBD2 identical over 12 bases. The CDR3 extends over 15 amino acids. Germline lookup yields CDR1 MGHDK and CDR2 SYGVNS. V lost 4 bases to trimming and J lost 6 bases; unmatched junction nucleotides: 5. CDR3 sequence (DNA): TGTGCCAGCAGTGGGGGACTAGCGGGCCGGGATACGCAGTATTTT. It specifies CASSGGLAGRDTQYF.

This clonotype was counted at least ten times. The J gene is TRBJ2-6, the V gene TRBV29-1; TRBD1 matches 7 bases. The trim removed 1 base at V and 4 bases at J, leaving 7 bases unmatched. The germline V gene has CDR1 SQVTM and CDR2 ANQGSEA. CDR3 length: 16 amino acids. The CDR3 loop is CSVEGRQGSGANVLTF. As DNA, the CDR3 is TGCAGCGTTGAAGGTAGACAGGGCTCAGGGGCCAACGTCCTGACTTTC.

In this sample, this clonotype turned up many times. V usage is TRBV5-1 and J usage is TRBJ1-2; 7 bases map to TRBD1. CDR1 and CDR2 (germline): SGHRS, YFSETQ. Trimming at V came to 4 bases and at J to 2 bases, leaving 8 bases not matched to a gene. The CDR3 contains 15 residues. CDR3 loop: CASSPEGTVNYGYTF. The DNA of the CDR3 is TGCGCCAGCAGCCCCGAAGGGACAGTAAACTATGGCTACACCTTC.

This clonotype was counted between two and nine times. V gene TRBV29-1 combines with J gene TRBJ2-1, with D perhaps matching TRBD2 (6 bases). Germline CDR1 is SQVTM and CDR2 is ANQGSEA. The CDR3 loop spans 14 amino acids. Between the trimmed V and J ends, which lost 7 bases and 4 bases, there was a span of 17 bases. Written as DNA, the CDR3 is TGCAGCGGTTATAGCGGAGAAGGGTACAATGAGCAGTTCTTC. It specifies CSGYSGEGYNEQFF.

This clonotype was seen at least ten times. V usage is TRBV29-1 and J usage is TRBJ1-2; D is unclear. The V and J ends lost 4 bases and 5 bases respectively, with 8 bases between them. The CDR3 loop spans 11 amino acids. Germline CDR1 and CDR2: SQVTM and ANQGSEA. Here the CDR3 DNA reads TGCAGCGTTGGGACGGTTTATGGCTACACCTTC. It specifies CSVGTVYGYTF.